This is a list of T cell receptor beta chains from one sample in a study of blood T cell repertoires in COVID-19. Libraries were prepared by immunoSEQ multiplex PCR; TCRdb keeps only in-frame clonotypes and omits some of them. The sample consists of some 170,000 clones, roughly 82% of them appearing once. The sample taken for sequencing was peripheral blood. Receptor source: a woman aged 70-85 years with acute or convalescent COVID-19. CDR3s include the opening cysteine and the closing phenylalanine or tryptophan. The order of the fields is CDR3 protein, CDR3 DNA, V gene, clone size, J gene, D gene. D genes are given only for firm matches. The size entry is marked missing in some rows and otherwise reads once, few, many or a size class.

CDR3: CASSVTGGFEKLFF; DNA: TGTGCCAGCAGTGTAACAGGGGGGTTTGAAAAACTGTTTTTT; V: TRBV28; size: NA; J: TRBJ1-4; D: TRBD1
CDR3: CATSEGQGNSPLHF; DNA: TGTGCCACCTCGGAGGGGCAAGGGAATTCACCCCTCCACTTT; V: TRBV19; size: NA; J: TRBJ1-6; D: NA
CDR3: CASSLQGATEAFF; DNA: TGTGCCAGCAGCTTGCAGGGGGCAACTGAAGCTTTCTTT; V: TRBV5-8; size: NA; J: TRBJ1-1; D: TRBD1
CDR3: CASSAHGLSSYEQYF; DNA: TGTGCCAGCAGTGCCCATGGACTCAGCTCCTACGAGCAGTACTTC; V: TRBV7-2; size: NA; J: TRBJ2-7; D: NA
CDR3: CASSQRVLAGARRYNEQFF; DNA: TGTGCCAGCAGTCAACGGGTCCTAGCGGGAGCTCGCCGATACAATGAGCAGTTCTTC; V: TRBV6-6; size: NA; J: TRBJ2-1; D: TRBD2
CDR3: CASSLGSGGPIGELFF; DNA: TGTGCCAGCAGCTTGGGGTCGGGAGGGCCCATCGGGGAGCTGTTTTTT; V: TRBV5-5; size: NA; J: TRBJ2-2; D: TRBD2
CDR3: CASSQDDRSNQPQHF; DNA: TGTGCCAGCAGCCAAGACGACAGGAGCAATCAGCCCCAGCATTTT; V: TRBV3-1/TRBV3-2; size: NA; J: TRBJ1-5; D: NA
CDR3: CASSPTGIYGYTF; DNA: TGTGCCAGCAGCCCGACAGGTATCTATGGCTACACCTTC; V: TRBV6-2/TRBV6-3; size: NA; J: TRBJ1-2; D: NA
CDR3: CASSIRAGTEAFF; DNA: TGTGCCAGTAGTATTCGGGCGGGCACTGAAGCTTTCTTT; V: TRBV19; size: NA; J: TRBJ1-1; D: NA
CDR3: CASGLALPGQSSYEQYF; DNA: TGTGCTAGTGGTTTGGCGCTTCCGGGACAGTCATCCTACGAGCAGTACTTC; V: TRBV12-5; size: few; J: TRBJ2-7; D: TRBD1
CDR3: CAWLDRGNEQFF; DNA: TGTGCCTGGCTGGACAGGGGGAATGAGCAGTTCTTC; V: TRBV30; size: once; J: TRBJ2-1; D: TRBD1
CDR3: CASSFVLTDTQYF; DNA: TGTGCCAGCAGCTTCGTCCTCACAGATACGCAGTATTTT; V: TRBV11-2; size: NA; J: TRBJ2-3; D: NA
CDR3: CASSLWQSNQPQHF; DNA: TGTGCCAGCAGTTTATGGCAGAGCAATCAGCCCCAGCATTTT; V: TRBV28; size: NA; J: TRBJ1-5; D: NA
CDR3: CASSLALHRGWAFF; DNA: TGTGCCAGCAGCTTGGCCCTCCATAGGGGCTGGGCTTTCTTT; V: TRBV5-8; size: NA; J: TRBJ1-1; D: NA
CDR3: CASSQGQTYNSPLHF; DNA: TGTGCCAGCTCCCAGGGACAGACTTATAATTCACCCCTCCACTTT; V: TRBV18; size: NA; J: TRBJ1-6; D: TRBD1
CDR3: CAWSVGAYNSPLHF; DNA: TGTGCCTGGAGTGTAGGAGCCTATAATTCACCCCTCCACTTT; V: TRBV30; size: NA; J: TRBJ1-6; D: NA
CDR3: CASSLFSSGYTF; DNA: TGTGCCAGCAGCCTCTTTTCGAGTGGCTACACCTTC; V: TRBV7-8; size: NA; J: TRBJ1-2; D: NA
CDR3: CASSQSDRNTEAFF; DNA: TGTGCCAGCAGCCAATCAGACAGGAACACTGAAGCTTTCTTT; V: TRBV3-1/TRBV3-2; size: NA; J: TRBJ1-1; D: NA
CDR3: CATGSYQPQHF; DNA: TGTGCCACCGGGTCTTATCAGCCCCAGCATTTT; V: TRBV6-5; size: NA; J: TRBJ1-5; D: NA
CDR3: CASSPPARGLGYTF; DNA: TGTGCCAGCAGTCCACCCGCCCGTGGGCTCGGCTACACCTTC; V: TRBV28; size: NA; J: TRBJ1-2; D: NA
CDR3: CASSYSKGVTQYF; DNA: TGTGCCAGCAGTTACTCGAAAGGGGTTACGCAGTATTTT; V: TRBV6-2/TRBV6-3; size: NA; J: TRBJ2-3; D: NA
CDR3: CATSVSGQGNTGELFF; DNA: TGTGCCACCAGTGTATCGGGACAGGGGAACACCGGGGAGCTGTTTTTT; V: TRBV24-1; size: NA; J: TRBJ2-2; D: TRBD1
CDR3: CASSPPHGSYNEQFF; DNA: TGTGCCAGCTCACCACCCCACGGGTCCTACAATGAGCAGTTCTTC; V: TRBV18; size: once; J: TRBJ2-1; D: NA
CDR3: CASSQDPGNQPQHF; DNA: TGTGCCAGCAGCCAAGATCCGGGGAATCAGCCCCAGCATTTT; V: TRBV3-1/TRBV3-2; size: NA; J: TRBJ1-5; D: NA
CDR3: CASKTDRSSYNEQFF; DNA: TGTGCCAGCAAGACGGACAGGAGCTCCTACAATGAGCAGTTCTTC; V: TRBV7-2; size: NA; J: TRBJ2-1; D: TRBD1
CDR3: CASSQEPFGAFF; DNA: TGCGCCAGCAGCCAAGAACCATTCGGAGCTTTCTTT; V: TRBV4-1; size: once; J: TRBJ1-1; D: NA
CDR3: CASSPLGGAVGGYTF; DNA: TGTGCCAGCAGCCCCCTTGGCGGGGCTGTGGGTGGCTACACCTTC; V: TRBV9; size: NA; J: TRBJ1-2; D: NA
CDR3: CASTPGQGAGETQYF; DNA: TGTGCCAGCACGCCCGGACAGGGGGCAGGGGAGACCCAGTACTTC; V: TRBV18; size: NA; J: TRBJ2-5; D: TRBD1
CDR3: CASSLRGNTEAFF; DNA: TGTGCCAGCAGTTTAAGAGGAAACACTGAAGCTTTCTTT; V: TRBV28; size: NA; J: TRBJ1-1; D: NA
CDR3: CASSQDNRFSNQPQHF; DNA: TGCGCCAGCAGCCAGGACAACAGGTTCAGCAATCAGCCCCAGCATTTT; V: TRBV4-3; size: NA; J: TRBJ1-5; D: NA
CDR3: CASSTRAPFQSGRDTEAFF; DNA: TGTGCCAGCAGCACTAGAGCCCCATTCCAGAGTGGGAGAGACACTGAAGCTTTCTTT; V: TRBV13; size: few; J: TRBJ1-1; D: NA
CDR3: CASSRSENTGELFF; DNA: TGTGCCAGCAGCCGTTCAGAGAACACCGGGGAGCTGTTTTTT; V: TRBV7-9; size: NA; J: TRBJ2-2; D: NA
CDR3: CASSWTEYNSPLHF; DNA: TGTGCCAGCAGCTGGACAGAGTATAATTCACCCCTCCACTTT; V: TRBV3-1/TRBV3-2; size: NA; J: TRBJ1-6; D: NA
CDR3: CASSVGHVNTEAFF; DNA: TGTGCCAGCAGCGTAGGACACGTGAACACTGAAGCTTTCTTT; V: TRBV9; size: NA; J: TRBJ1-1; D: NA
CDR3: CASSPGLAGGQETQYF; DNA: TGTGCCAGCAGCCCCGGACTAGCGGGAGGCCAAGAGACCCAGTACTTC; V: TRBV5-5; size: NA; J: TRBJ2-5; D: TRBD2
CDR3: CASSPIAGYYNEQFF; DNA: TGTGCCAGTAGTCCCATAGCGGGGTACTACAATGAGCAGTTCTTC; V: TRBV19; size: NA; J: TRBJ2-1; D: TRBD2
CDR3: CASSTVGTANYGYTF; DNA: TGTGCCAGTAGTACCGTCGGGACAGCAAACTATGGCTACACCTTC; V: TRBV19; size: NA; J: TRBJ1-2; D: TRBD1
CDR3: CASSLTLSGGARSDEQFF; DNA: TGCGCCAGCAGCTTGACTCTTAGCGGGGGGGCGAGATCCGATGAGCAGTTCTTC; V: TRBV5-1; size: NA; J: TRBJ2-1; D: TRBD2
CDR3: CASRLGQSTNYGYTF; DNA: TGTGCCAGCAGACTAGGACAGTCTACTAACTATGGCTACACCTTC; V: TRBV6-5; size: NA; J: TRBJ1-2; D: NA
CDR3: CASSLLAVSGGTANEKLFF; DNA: TGTGCCAGCAGCTTACTAGCAGTTTCCGGGGGTACAGCTAATGAAAAACTGTTTTTT; V: TRBV7-2; size: NA; J: TRBJ1-4; D: NA
CDR3: CASSKGDYSNQPQHF; DNA: TGTGCCAGCTCCAAAGGAGACTATAGCAATCAGCCCCAGCATTTT; V: TRBV6-5; size: NA; J: TRBJ1-5; D: NA
CDR3: CASSFPRGQSNQPQHF; DNA: TGTGCCAGCAGTTTCCCGAGGGGGCAAAGCAATCAGCCCCAGCATTTT; V: TRBV28; size: NA; J: TRBJ1-5; D: TRBD1
CDR3: CASSLVQGEYNEQFF; DNA: TGCGCCAGCAGCTTGGTTCAGGGCGAATACAATGAGCAGTTCTTC; V: TRBV5-1; size: NA; J: TRBJ2-1; D: NA
CDR3: CASSLSAGELFF; DNA: TGTGCCAGCAGCCTGAGCGCCGGGGAGCTGTTTTTT; V: TRBV5-4; size: NA; J: TRBJ2-2; D: NA
CDR3: CASSPLGGKYGYTF; DNA: TGTGCCAGCAGCCCCCTAGGGGGAAAGTATGGCTACACCTTC; V: TRBV7-7; size: NA; J: TRBJ1-2; D: NA
CDR3: CASSERSLRGRGGEAFF; DNA: TGTGCCAGCAGTGAAAGGTCCCTCAGGGGGCGCGGTGGTGAAGCTTTCTTT; V: TRBV6-1; size: NA; J: TRBJ1-1; D: TRBD1
CDR3: CASSLTRQKNSPLHF; DNA: TGTGCCAGCAGCTTAACCCGACAGAAAAATTCACCCCTCCACTTT; V: TRBV7-2; size: NA; J: TRBJ1-6; D: NA
CDR3: CAWSVLGARQPQHF; DNA: TGTGCCTGGAGTGTACTGGGGGCGCGGCAGCCCCAGCATTTT; V: TRBV30; size: NA; J: TRBJ1-5; D: NA
CDR3: CASSPGQPRVEQYF; DNA: TGTGCCAGCAGTCCGGGACAGCCGAGGGTAGAGCAGTACTTC; V: TRBV28; size: NA; J: TRBJ2-7; D: TRBD1
CDR3: CASSLGQGVYTF; DNA: TGTGCCAGCAGCTTGGGACAGGGAGTTTACACCTTC; V: TRBV5-4; size: NA; J: TRBJ1-2; D: TRBD1
CDR3: CASSLGANTGELFF; DNA: TGTGCCAGCAGCTTAGGAGCGAACACCGGGGAGCTGTTTTTT; V: TRBV7-3; size: NA; J: TRBJ2-2; D: NA
CDR3: CASSFSQTGYGYTF; DNA: TGTGCCAGCAGTTTCTCCCAGACAGGGTATGGCTACACCTTC; V: TRBV28; size: NA; J: TRBJ1-2; D: TRBD1
CDR3: CASSLTGVHEQYF; DNA: TGTGCCAGCAGCTTAACAGGGGTGCACGAGCAGTACTTC; V: TRBV7-2; size: NA; J: TRBJ2-7; D: TRBD1
CDR3: CAISSSGTGGRNEQFF; DNA: TGTGCCATCAGTTCTTCCGGGACAGGGGGCAGAAATGAGCAGTTCTTC; V: TRBV10-3; size: NA; J: TRBJ2-1; D: TRBD1
CDR3: CASSYSTRGFTEAFF; DNA: TGTGCCAGCAGTTACTCGACCAGGGGATTTACTGAAGCTTTCTTT; V: TRBV6-2/TRBV6-3; size: NA; J: TRBJ1-1; D: NA
CDR3: CASTGTVYGYTF; DNA: TGTGCCAGCACCGGCACAGTCTATGGCTACACCTTC; V: TRBV28; size: NA; J: TRBJ1-2; D: NA
CDR3: CASSFRVENQPQHF; DNA: TGTGCCAGCAGCTTCAGGGTTGAAAATCAGCCCCAGCATTTT; V: TRBV5-6; size: NA; J: TRBJ1-5; D: NA
CDR3: CASSQAGYGDNEQFF; DNA: TGCGCCAGCAGCCAAGCGGGGTATGGGGACAATGAGCAGTTCTTC; V: TRBV4-1; size: once; J: TRBJ2-1; D: NA
CDR3: CASSVTDSSLGAFF; DNA: TGTGCCAGCAGTGTCACGGACTCCAGCTTAGGAGCTTTCTTT; V: TRBV2; size: few; J: TRBJ1-1; D: NA
CDR3: CASSLVADSVDTQYF; DNA: TGTGCCAGCAGCTTAGTTGCGGACAGCGTAGATACGCAGTATTTT; V: TRBV7-2; size: NA; J: TRBJ2-3; D: NA